This T cell receptor (beta chain) was sequenced during a study of blood T cell repertoires in COVID-19 (TCRdb year 2020). With regard to the full study: Collaborator samples came from the United States, Italy and Spain and covered acute and convalescent phases of COVID-19. The repertoires were made available in a free public database intended to serve as a resource for research on the immune response to SARS-CoV-2. Deeply sampled blood TCRbeta repertoires from subjects exposed to, actively infected with, or recovered from COVID-19 were included in the dataset. The prospective study material was composed of cDNA or gDNA derived from T cells, B-cell-depleted T cells, or PBMCs. Where HLA class I and class II types were available, the types were taken from metadata supplied by the sample provider, not from assay-based typing. Samples came from the ongoing ImmuneRACE study (first 160 participants) plus 1,254 subjects from 6 global collaborators. Nearly every sample came with metadata listing a de-identified subject ID, COVID-19 status, age in years and sex.

In the case of this clone: What antigen it recognizes has not been identified. No base quality information exists; no much larger clone differs at one position.

The CDR3 starts with the cysteine, ends with the phenylalanine, and has 16 residues. The kept DNA is CDR3 alone, 48 bases in frame from the first base. The junction shows trimming of 6 bases on V and 4 bases on J, and the gene matches do not reach 14 bases of it. CDR1 and CDR2 were assigned from the germline V gene as MDHEN and SYDVKM. The paper as a whole reports these results and caveats: Clinical and demographic metadata were provided uncurated, with the amount varying by source and participant.

The immunoSEQ Assay, a bias-controlled multiplex PCR, was used to amplify TCRbeta CDR3 regions from genomic DNA. On the authors' methods: Within the assay, amplification of reference gene primers was used to estimate how many nucleated cells each sample contained. Sequence reads were collapsed and filtered to measure the absolute abundance of every unique TCRbeta CDR3 rearrangement. For each sample, productive Simpson clonality was calculated as the square root of Simpson's diversity index across productive rearrangements. The source is immuneACCESS, and TCRdb retained only in-frame sequences with V and J called. Part of the clones is not carried over; for the studies checked, unresolved V genes explain less than half of this, and the remainder is unexplained. V and J calls and clone size are as listed in that table; D and trimming were resolved from the DNA. In all, the sample holds about 80,000 clones, and around 84% of those were seen once. The ten biggest clones cover roughly 4% of the sample.

Collaborating institutions collected whole blood in K2EDTA tubes following their own protocols. For TCRbeta analysis, collaborators shipped samples in one of three forms: frozen whole blood, isolated PBMCs, or DNA extracted from either of those sample types. The chain was built from TRBV28 and TRBJ1-1, with 7 middle bases fitting TRBD1. Sequenced material: peripheral blood. The receptor was derived from a man over 45 with acute or convalescent COVID-19. Read as DNA, the sequence is TGTGCCAGCAGACCATGGGGAACAGGGGAGAGCACTGAAGCTTTCTTT. Its translation reads: CASRPWGTGESTEAFF.